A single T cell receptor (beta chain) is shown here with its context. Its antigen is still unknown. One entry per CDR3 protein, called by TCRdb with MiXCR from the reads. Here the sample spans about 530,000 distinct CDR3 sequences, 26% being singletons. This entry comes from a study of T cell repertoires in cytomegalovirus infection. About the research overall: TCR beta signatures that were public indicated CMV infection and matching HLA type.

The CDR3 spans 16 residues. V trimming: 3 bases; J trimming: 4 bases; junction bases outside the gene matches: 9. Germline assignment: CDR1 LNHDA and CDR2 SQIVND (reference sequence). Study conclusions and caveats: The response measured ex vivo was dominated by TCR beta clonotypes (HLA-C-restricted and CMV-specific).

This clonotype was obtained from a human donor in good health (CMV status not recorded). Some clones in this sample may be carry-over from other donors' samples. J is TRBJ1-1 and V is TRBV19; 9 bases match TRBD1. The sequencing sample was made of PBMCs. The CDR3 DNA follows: TGTGCCAGTAGTATCTATCCACAGGGGGCGGCCACTGAAGCTTTCTTT. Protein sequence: CASSIYPQGAATEAFF.